This TCR beta chain was obtained from a study of blood T cell repertoires in COVID-19. Turning to the study itself: The analysed material was cDNA or gDNA that came from T cells, B-cell-depleted T cells, or PBMCs.

This CDR3 is built from 18 residues. V shed 2 bases and J shed 5 bases, with 19 bases lying between them. CDR1 is SGHVS, CDR2 FQNEAQ, per germline. Seattle researchers signed up patients amid active infection and tracked them longitudinally. Original data processing: Estimation of nucleated cell counts was performed using reference gene primer amplification. Some clones are missing from TCRdb's copy, which holds only in-frame ones; the method was immunoSEQ multiplex PCR. V and J calls plus clone size are reproduced from that table; the DNA served to infer D and trimming. The data contain 50,000 to 60,000 clones, about 80% of them singletons.

The V gene is TRBV7-8, the J gene TRBJ1-6; D possibly corresponds to TRBD1 (5 bases). Specimen: peripheral blood. The receptor's source is a man at least 80 years old with COVID-19, enrolled during active disease. This chain's CDR3 is CASSLMGGRGPNNSPLHF. The CDR3, as DNA: TGTGCCAGCAGCTTAATGGGGGGGAGGGGCCCGAATAATTCACCCCTCCACTTT.